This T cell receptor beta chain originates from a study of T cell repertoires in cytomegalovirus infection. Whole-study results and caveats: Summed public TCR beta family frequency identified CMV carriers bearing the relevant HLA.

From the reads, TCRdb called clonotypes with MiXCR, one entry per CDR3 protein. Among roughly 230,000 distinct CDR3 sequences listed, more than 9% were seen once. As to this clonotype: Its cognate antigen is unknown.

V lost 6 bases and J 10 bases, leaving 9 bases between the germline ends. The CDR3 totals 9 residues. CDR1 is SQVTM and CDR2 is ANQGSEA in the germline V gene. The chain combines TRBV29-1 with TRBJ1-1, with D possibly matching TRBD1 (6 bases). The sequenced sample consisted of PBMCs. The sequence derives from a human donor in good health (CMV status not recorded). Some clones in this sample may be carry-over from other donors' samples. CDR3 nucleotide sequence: TGCAGCGTGGACAGTGGAGCTTTCTTT. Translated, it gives CSVDSGAFF.